The 10 T cell receptor beta chains below all came from one sample that was sequenced in a study of cytomegalovirus exposure and HLA in healthy donors. The PCR made use of 60 Vbeta and 13 Jbeta primers. Only in-frame clones appear in the TCRdb table, and some are missing; sequencing was by immunoSEQ multiplex PCR. The sample records roughly 150,000 clones, more than 70% being singletons. Sequenced sample: PBMCs. The receptors were sampled from a man aged 18 to 35 in good health and CMV-seropositive.

The V call is TRBV13, the J call TRBJ2-7, with 11 bases aligning to TRBD2. V trimming: 0 bases; J trimming: 5 bases; junction bases outside the gene matches: 3. Germline loops: CDR1 PRHDT, CDR2 FYEKMQ (reference sequence). This CDR3 is 15 amino acids long. CDR3 in amino acids: CASSLGLAGVNEQYF. The CDR3 nucleotides are TGTGCCAGCAGCTTAGGACTAGCGGGAGTCAACGAGCAGTACTTC.

This clone was detected only a few times. The J gene is TRBJ1-6, the V gene TRBV11-2; maybe TRBD1 (5 bases). The V gene lost 5 bases and the J gene lost 2 bases, with 13 bases spanning the gap. Looked up from germline, CDR1 is SGHAT and CDR2 is FQNNGV. The CDR3 consists of 16 residues. This CDR3 is CASSPTGGPYNSPLHF. The CDR3 region has the DNA TGTGCCAGCAGCCCGACGGGGGGACCCTATAATTCACCCCTCCACTTT.

This sequence joins TRBV7-9 and TRBJ2-2, with 9 bases identical to TRBD1. The V gene's germline CDR1 is SEHNR and CDR2 FQNEAQ (reference sequence). The CDR3 has 17 amino acids. The trim removed 5 bases at V and 4 bases at J, leaving 11 bases unmatched. The CDR3 DNA is TGTGCCAGCAGCCCAGTTTCAGGGACAGGGTCCACCGGGGAGCTGTTTTTT. Its translation is CASSPVSGTGSTGELFF.

In this sample, this clone turned up once. The sample has other DNA sequences that encode this CDR3 too. The chain recombines TRBV27 with TRBJ2-1; TRBD2 agrees at 7 bases. V trimming: 3 bases; J trimming: 8 bases; junction bases outside the gene matches: 1. The germline CDR1 and CDR2 sequences are MNHEY and SMNVEV (reference sequence). CDR3 length equals 12 residues. The CDR3 reads CASSLGGDEQFF. The CDR3 DNA follows: TGTGCCAGCAGTTTGGGAGGGGATGAGCAGTTCTTC.

This clone was seen a few times. The J gene is TRBJ1-2, the V gene TRBV11-2; 9 bases line up with TRBD1. The CDR3 runs to 14 residues. The V gene end was trimmed by 6 bases and the J gene end by 3 bases; junction bases not matched to a gene: 5. Per the germline V gene, CDR1 is SGHAT and CDR2 is FQNNGV. This chain's CDR3 is CASRPTGGDYGYTF. The CDR3 region has the DNA TGTGCCAGCAGGCCCACAGGGGGCGACTATGGCTACACCTTC.

The chain is built from TRBV7-6 and TRBJ2-2, with TRBD2 identical over 9 bases. V lost 5 bases and J lost 7; bases outside the gene matches: 5. The CDR3 has 14 amino acids. The V gene's germline CDR1 is SGHVS and CDR2 FNYEAQ. For the CDR3, the DNA is TGTGCCAGCAGCCACGGGACTAGCAACGGGGAGCTGTTTTTT. Protein: CASSHGTSNGELFF.

As DNA, the CDR3 is TGTGCCAGCAGCCCCACGGGTCAGCTTAACTATGGCTACACCTTC. It encodes CASSPTGQLNYGYTF. The chain couples TRBV7-8 to TRBJ1-2; D unresolved. V shed 5 bases and J shed 1 base, with 14 bases lying between them. The CDR3 runs to 15 residues. In germline, CDR1 is SGHVS, CDR2 FQNEAQ.

The chain uses TRBV30 and TRBJ2-7, with TRBD2 matching 12 bases. The CDR3 spans 13 residues. V gave up 5 bases and J gave up 4 bases; unmatched junction bases: 3. Germline lookup yields CDR1 GTSNPN and CDR2 SVGIG (reference sequence). The CDR3 here is CAWGLAGPYEQYF. The CDR3 nucleotides read TGTGCCTGGGGACTAGCGGGACCTTACGAGCAGTACTTC. The variable domain in full, completed from reference TRBV30 and TRBJ2-7, reads SQTIHQWPATLVQPVGSPLSLECTVEGTSNPNLYWYRQAAGRGLQLLFYSVGIGQISSEVPQNLSASRPQDRQFILSSKKLLLSDSGFYLCAWGLAGPYEQYFGPGTRLTVT.

The chain is built from TRBV4-1 and TRBJ2-3, with D possibly being TRBD2 (6 bases). Germline CDR1 reads MGHRA; CDR2 reads YSYEKL. CDR3 length: 16 amino acids. The germline V and J ends were trimmed by 4 bases and 3 bases, with 17 bases remaining between them. The DNA for the CDR3 is TGCGCCAGCAGCCCGTACCCAATCCGGGGGACAGATACGCAGTATTTT. It codes for CASSPYPIRGTDTQYF.

The genes are TRBV5-4 and TRBJ2-7; 11 bases are shared with TRBD1. Trimming at V came to 4 bases and at J to 7 bases, leaving 7 bases not matched to a gene. This CDR3 is 14 amino acids long. Germline V CDR1 and CDR2: SGHNT, YYREEE (reference sequence). CDR3 sequence (DNA): TGTGCCAGCAGCCTCGGACAGGGGGCTTGGGAGCAGTACTTC. Translating gives CASSLGQGAWEQYF.